Listed here is a single TCR beta chain. These data belong to a study of blood T cell repertoires in COVID-19. Study-wide background: Sample material is recorded as cDNA or gDNA derived from T cells, B-cell-depleted T cells, or PBMCs.

Assay used: immunoSEQ multiplex PCR; TCRdb lists only in-frame clones, some missing. The profile shows fewer than 150,000 clones, around nine tenths of them singletons. The CDR3 extends over 14 amino acids. Losses at the gene ends were 6 bases for V and 9 bases for J; bases not matched to a gene: 9. Germline CDR1 reads LNHNV; CDR2 reads YYDKDF (reference sequence). The receptor comes from a man over 45 with active or convalescent COVID-19. This chain joins TRBV15 and TRBJ2-1, with 9 bases aligning to TRBD2. The material sequenced was peripheral blood. CDR3 loop: CATRRLAAMGEQFF. The CDR3 DNA sequence: TGTGCCACCAGGAGACTAGCGGCGATGGGTGAGCAGTTCTTC.